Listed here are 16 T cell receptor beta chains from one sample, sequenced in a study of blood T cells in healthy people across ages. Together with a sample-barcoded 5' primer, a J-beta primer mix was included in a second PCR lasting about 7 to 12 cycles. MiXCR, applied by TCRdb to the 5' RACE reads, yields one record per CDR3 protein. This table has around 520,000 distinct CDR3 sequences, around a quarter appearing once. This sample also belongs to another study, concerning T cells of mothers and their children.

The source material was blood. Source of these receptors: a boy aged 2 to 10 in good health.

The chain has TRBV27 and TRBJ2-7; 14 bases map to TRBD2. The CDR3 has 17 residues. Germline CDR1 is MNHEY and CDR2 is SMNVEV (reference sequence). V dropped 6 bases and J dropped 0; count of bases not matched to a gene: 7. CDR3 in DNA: TGTGCCAGCAGCCCGACTAGCGGGAGGGTAGTCTCCTACGAGCAGTACTTC. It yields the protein CASSPTSGRVVSYEQYF.

The CDR3 DNA reads TGTGCCAGCAGCTGGGGGACAGGGAACACTGAAGCTTTCTTT. Its translation is CASSWGTGNTEAFF. This rearrangement joins TRBV7-2 to TRBJ1-1; 8 nucleotides agree with TRBD1. This CDR3 region has 14 residues. V dropped 4 bases and J dropped 1; count of bases not matched to a gene: 2. Germline CDR1 reads SGHTA; CDR2 reads FQGNSA.

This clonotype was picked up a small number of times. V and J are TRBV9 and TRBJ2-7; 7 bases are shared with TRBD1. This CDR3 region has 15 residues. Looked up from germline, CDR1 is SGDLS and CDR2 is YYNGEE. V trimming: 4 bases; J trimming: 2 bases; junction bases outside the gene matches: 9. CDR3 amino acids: CASSLGTDPTYEQYF. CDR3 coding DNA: TGTGCCAGCAGCCTAGGGACAGATCCTACCTACGAGCAGTACTTC.

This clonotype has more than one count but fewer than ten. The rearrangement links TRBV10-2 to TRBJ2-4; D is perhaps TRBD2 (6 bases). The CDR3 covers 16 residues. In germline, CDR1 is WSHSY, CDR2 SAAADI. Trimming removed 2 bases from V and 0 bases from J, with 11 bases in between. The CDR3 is CASSERGILAKNIQYF. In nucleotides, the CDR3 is TGCGCCAGCAGTGAGCGCGGGATACTAGCCAAAAACATTCAGTACTTC.

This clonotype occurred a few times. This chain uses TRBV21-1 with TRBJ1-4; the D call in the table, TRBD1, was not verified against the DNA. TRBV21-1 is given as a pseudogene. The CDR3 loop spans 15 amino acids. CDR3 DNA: TGTGCCAGCAGCAAAAATCGGACAGGGGATGAAAAACTGTTTTTT. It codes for CASSKNRTGDEKLFF.

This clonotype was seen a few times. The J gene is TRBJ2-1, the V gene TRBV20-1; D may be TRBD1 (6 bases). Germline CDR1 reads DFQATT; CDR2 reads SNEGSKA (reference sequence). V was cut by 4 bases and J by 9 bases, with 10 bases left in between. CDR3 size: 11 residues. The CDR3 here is CSATRGAEQFF. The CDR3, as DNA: TGCAGTGCTACCAGGGGAGCTGAGCAGTTCTTC.

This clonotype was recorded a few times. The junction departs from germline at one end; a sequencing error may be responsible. In DNA, the CDR3 is TGTGCCAGCTCACCAGCGGGAGGTGGAAGCACCATATATTTT. Its protein is CASSPAGGGSTIYF. The genes are TRBV18 and TRBJ1-3; D is unclear. The CDR3 runs to 14 residues. Germline-derived CDR1 and CDR2 are KGHSH and LQKENI.

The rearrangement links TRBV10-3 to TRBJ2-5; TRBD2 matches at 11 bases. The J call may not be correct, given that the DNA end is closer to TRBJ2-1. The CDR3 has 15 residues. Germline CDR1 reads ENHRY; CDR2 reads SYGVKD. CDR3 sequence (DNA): TGTGCCATCAGATTAGCGGGAGGGCCTGGGAATGAGCAGTTCTTC. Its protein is CAIRLAGGPGNEQFF.

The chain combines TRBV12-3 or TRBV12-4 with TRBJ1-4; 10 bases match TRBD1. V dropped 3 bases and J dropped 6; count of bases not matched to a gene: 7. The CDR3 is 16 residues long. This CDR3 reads CASSFPTGGADEKLFF. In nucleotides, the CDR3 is TGTGCCAGCAGTTTTCCGACAGGGGGCGCCGATGAAAAACTGTTTTTT.

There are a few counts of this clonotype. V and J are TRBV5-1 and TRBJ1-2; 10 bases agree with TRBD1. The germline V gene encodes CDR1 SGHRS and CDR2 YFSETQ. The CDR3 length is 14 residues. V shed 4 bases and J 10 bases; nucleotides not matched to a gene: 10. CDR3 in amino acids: CASSTAPGQGYYTF. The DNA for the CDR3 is TGCGCCAGCAGCACAGCCCCGGGACAGGGGTACTACACCTTC.

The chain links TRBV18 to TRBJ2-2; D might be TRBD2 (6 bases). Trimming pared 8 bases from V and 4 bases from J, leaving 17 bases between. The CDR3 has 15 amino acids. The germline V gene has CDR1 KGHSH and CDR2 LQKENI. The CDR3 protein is CASPRPGLGTGELFF. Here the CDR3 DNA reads TGTGCCAGCCCCCGACCGGGACTGGGCACCGGGGAGCTGTTTTTT. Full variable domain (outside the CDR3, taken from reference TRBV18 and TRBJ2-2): NAGVMQNPRHLVRRRGQEARLRCSPMKGHSHVYWYRQLPEEGLKFMVYLQKENIIDESGMPKERFSAEFPKEGPSILRIQQVVRGDSAAYFCASPRPGLGTGELFFGEGSRLTVL.

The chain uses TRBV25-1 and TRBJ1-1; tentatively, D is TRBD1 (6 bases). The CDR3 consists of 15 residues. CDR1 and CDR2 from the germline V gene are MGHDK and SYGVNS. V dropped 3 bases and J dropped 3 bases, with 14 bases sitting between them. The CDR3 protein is CASSEDLGAHTEAFF. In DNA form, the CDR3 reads TGTGCCAGCAGTGAGGATTTGGGGGCCCACACTGAAGCTTTCTTT.

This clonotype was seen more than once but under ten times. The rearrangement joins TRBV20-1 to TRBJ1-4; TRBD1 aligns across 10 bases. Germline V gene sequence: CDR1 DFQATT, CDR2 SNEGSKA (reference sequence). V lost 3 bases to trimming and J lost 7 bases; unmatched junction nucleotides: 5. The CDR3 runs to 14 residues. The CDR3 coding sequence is TGCAGTGCTAGCCGACAGGGGGCTATTGAAAAACTGTTTTTT. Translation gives CSASRQGAIEKLFF.

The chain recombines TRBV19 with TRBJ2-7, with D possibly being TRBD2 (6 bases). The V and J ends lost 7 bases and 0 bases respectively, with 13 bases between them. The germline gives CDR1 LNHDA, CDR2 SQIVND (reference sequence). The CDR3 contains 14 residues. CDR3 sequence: CASKWEASSYEQYF. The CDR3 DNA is TGTGCCAGTAAGTGGGAGGCAAGCTCCTACGAGCAGTACTTC. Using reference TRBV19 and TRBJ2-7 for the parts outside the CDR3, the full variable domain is DGGITQSPKYLFRKEGQNVTLSCEQNLNHDAMYWYRQDPGQGLRLIYYSQIVNDFQKGDIAEGYSVSREKKESFPLTVTSAQKNPTAFYLCASKWEASSYEQYFGPGTRLTVT.

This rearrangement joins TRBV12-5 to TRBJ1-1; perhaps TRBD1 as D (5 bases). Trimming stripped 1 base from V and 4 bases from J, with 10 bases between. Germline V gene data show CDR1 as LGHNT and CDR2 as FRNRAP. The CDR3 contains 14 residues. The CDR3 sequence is CASGLGGEGTEAFF. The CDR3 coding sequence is TGTGCTAGTGGTTTGGGGGGCGAGGGCACTGAAGCTTTCTTT.

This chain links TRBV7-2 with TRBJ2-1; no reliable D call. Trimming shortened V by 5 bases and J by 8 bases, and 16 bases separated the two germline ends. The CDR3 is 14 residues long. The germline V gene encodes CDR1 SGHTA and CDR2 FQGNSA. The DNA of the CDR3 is TGTGCCAGCAGCCTATACGGTAGGAGCGATGAGCAGTTCTTC. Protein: CASSLYGRSDEQFF.